Shown below are 17 T cell receptor beta chains from a single sample sequenced in a study of T cells in localized non-small cell lung cancer. Clones were sequenced by immunoSEQ multiplex PCR, and TCRdb holds only the in-frame ones, with some missing. Here the sample spans 26,000 or so clones, about 90% being singletons. The sample was peripheral blood, taken before any cancer treatment. The receptors here all came from a woman between 18 and 50 years old with stage I lung adenocarcinoma.

The chain joins TRBV5-8 to TRBJ2-1, with D perhaps TRBD2 (5 bases). The V gene lost 3 bases and the J gene lost 4 bases, with 14 bases spanning the gap. CDR1 and CDR2 from the germline V gene are SGHTS and YDEGEE. The CDR3 is 15 residues long. CDR3 protein: CASSSLGEGYNEQFF. Here the CDR3 DNA reads TGTGCCAGCAGCTCCTTGGGAGAAGGGTACAATGAGCAGTTCTTC. The whole variable domain, filled in from reference TRBV5-8 and TRBJ2-1, reads EAGVTQSPTHLIKTRGQQATLRCSPISGHTSVYWYQQALGLGLQFLLWYDEGEERNRGNFPPRFSGRQFPNYSSELNVNALELEDSALYLCASSSLGEGYNEQFFGPGTRLTVL.

The V call is TRBV7-2, the J call TRBJ1-5, with 9 bases identical to TRBD1. V shed 5 bases and J 8 bases; nucleotides not matched to a gene: 4. Germline assignment: CDR1 SGHTA and CDR2 FQGNSA. The CDR3 loop spans 13 amino acids. The chain's CDR3 is CASSHDRGEPQHF. DNA of the CDR3: TGTGCCAGCAGCCACGACAGGGGGGAGCCCCAGCATTTT.

This chain uses TRBV5-1 with TRBJ2-1; D remains unclear. The CDR3 is 15 amino acids. Germline-derived CDR1 and CDR2 are SGHRS and YFSETQ. The V and J ends lost 0 bases and 3 bases respectively, with 10 bases between them. CDR3 nucleotide sequence: TGCGCCAGCAGCTTGGTTGTGGAGAACTACAATGAGCAGTTCTTC. Translating gives CASSLVVENYNEQFF.

This rearrangement joins TRBV10-2 to TRBJ2-7; the D gene is possibly TRBD2 (5 bases). The ends were cut back, 2 bases at V and 0 bases at J, with 11 bases in the middle. Germline CDR1 reads WSHSY; CDR2 reads SAAADI. The CDR3 is 15 residues long. In nucleotides, the CDR3 is TGCGCCAGCAGTGAGCCAGGACTCGCCTCCTACGAGCAGTACTTC. Residues: CASSEPGLASYEQYF.

The rearrangement joins TRBV11-2 to TRBJ2-4; D possibly corresponds to TRBD2 (6 bases). The CDR3 is 16 amino acids. Deletions cut 4 bases from V and 0 bases from J, with 13 bases between. Germline lookup yields CDR1 SGHAT and CDR2 FQNNGV. The CDR3 DNA follows: TGTGCCAGCAGCTGGGCGGAGGGCCTAGCCAAAAACATTCAGTACTTC. This gives the protein CASSWAEGLAKNIQYF.

This clone was recorded only once. The V and J genes are TRBV11-3 and TRBJ2-3; 7 nucleotides agree with TRBD2. The germline V gene has CDR1 SGHNT and CDR2 YENEEA. The CDR3 loop spans 15 amino acids. V shed 5 bases and J 4 bases; nucleotides not matched to a gene: 9. In DNA, the CDR3 is TGTGCCAGCAGCATAAACGGTCTAGCGGCAGATACGCAGTATTTT. It encodes CASSINGLAADTQYF.

V is TRBV29-1 and J is TRBJ2-3; 12 nucleotides line up with TRBD1. CDR1 is SQVTM and CDR2 is ANQGSEA in the germline V gene. V lost 6 bases, J lost 2 bases, and 3 bases stayed unmatched. CDR3 size: 14 residues. In nucleotides, the CDR3 is TGCAGCGTGGGACAGGGGGCTTCCACAGATACGCAGTATTTT. Its protein is CSVGQGASTDTQYF.

In its sample, this clone was seen once. The rearrangement joins TRBV6-6 to TRBJ2-3, with D unresolved. Looked up from germline, CDR1 is MNHNY and CDR2 is SVGAGI (reference sequence). The CDR3 spans 14 residues. V lost 4 bases and J 2 bases, leaving 10 bases between the germline ends. CDR3 sequence: CASSFTTNTDTQYF. The CDR3 coding sequence is TGTGCCAGCAGTTTCACCACAAACACAGATACGCAGTATTTT.

This clone is a singleton in its sample. This chain uses TRBV5-1 with TRBJ2-4; D uncertain. Trimming pared 4 bases from V and 8 bases from J, leaving 19 bases between. The CDR3 has 15 residues. Looked up from germline, CDR1 is SGHRS and CDR2 is YFSETQ. CDR3 amino acids: CASSLGNPGLDIQYF. CDR3 coding DNA: TGCGCCAGCAGCCTGGGGAATCCGGGTTTGGACATTCAGTACTTC.

The V and J genes are TRBV9 and TRBJ2-7; D perhaps matches TRBD1 (6 bases). Germline V gene lookup returns CDR1 SGDLS and CDR2 YYNGEE. There are 14 residues in the CDR3. Trimming pared 0 bases from V and 2 bases from J, leaving 9 bases between. CDR3 sequence: CASSVVDSPYEQYF. CDR3 bases: TGTGCCAGCAGCGTAGTGGACAGCCCCTACGAGCAGTACTTC.

V gene TRBV6-5 combines with J gene TRBJ1-5; perhaps TRBD1 as D (5 bases). The CDR3 has 15 amino acids. The V gene's germline CDR1 is MNHEY and CDR2 SVGAGI. Deletions cut 6 bases from V and 0 bases from J, with 12 bases between. CDR3: CASSRMGGSNQPQHF. DNA for the CDR3: TGTGCCAGCAGCCGAATGGGGGGTAGCAATCAGCCCCAGCATTTT.

This chain uses TRBV11-3 with TRBJ2-7; the match to TRBD1 covers 7 bases. After removal of 2 bases from V and 0 bases from J, the junction contained 4 bases not matched to a gene. Germline CDR1 SGHNT, CDR2 YENEEA. The CDR3 loop spans 15 amino acids. The CDR3 DNA reads as TGTGCCAGCAGCTTAAGAGGGGGCATCTCCTACGAGCAGTACTTC. Protein product: CASSLRGGISYEQYF.

The chain uses TRBV28 and TRBJ2-1; no reliable D call. Trimming removed 4 bases from V and 2 bases from J, with 9 bases in between. CDR3 size: 14 residues. Looked up from germline, CDR1 is MDHEN and CDR2 is SYDVKM. The CDR3 nucleotides read TGTGCCAGCAGTTCCAGCGAGCCCTACAATGAGCAGTTCTTC. Translated: CASSSSEPYNEQFF.

CDR3 sequence: CSVTRGQDGYTF. In DNA form, the CDR3 reads TGCAGCGTGACCAGGGGGCAGGATGGCTACACCTTC. V and J are TRBV29-1 and TRBJ1-2; 8 nucleotides line up with TRBD1. The germline gives CDR1 SQVTM, CDR2 ANQGSEA. Trimming removed 6 bases from V and 6 bases from J; junction bases left unmatched: 6. CDR3 length: 12 residues.

The CDR3 loop is CASSRLPGPITAPYEQYF. The CDR3 DNA sequence: TGTGCCAGCAGCCGCCTTCCGGGCCCCATCACCGCCCCCTACGAGCAGTACTTC. The chain employs TRBV21-1 and TRBJ2-7. TRBV21-1 is reported as a pseudogene. This CDR3 has 18 amino acids.

This clone was seen only once. The rearrangement joins TRBV6-5 to TRBJ1-3; unclear D gene. The CDR3 contains 15 residues. Between the trimmed V and J ends, which lost 5 bases and 0 bases, there was a span of 11 bases. The germline V gene has CDR1 MNHEY and CDR2 SVGAGI. CDR3 amino acids: CASSPSPDSGNTIYF. The CDR3 bases are TGTGCCAGCAGTCCTTCCCCAGACTCTGGAAACACCATATATTTT.

The V gene is TRBV5-6, the J gene TRBJ1-5, with D tentatively TRBD1 (6 bases). Germline V lookup: CDR1 SGHDT, CDR2 YYEEEE. The CDR3 runs 15 residues. V lost 4 bases and J 6 bases, leaving 17 bases between the germline ends. The CDR3 region has the DNA TGTGCCAGCAGCCTGACAGGATTTAAGAGTCAGCCCCAGCATTTT. Translation gives CASSLTGFKSQPQHF.